One and the same sample provided the 16 T cell receptor beta chains below, sequenced in a study of blood T cells in healthy people across ages. Using a J-beta primer mix together with a sample-barcoded 5' primer, a second PCR was run for about 6 to 12 cycles. TCRdb fed the 5' RACE reads into MiXCR, producing one record per CDR3 protein. This repertoire shows roughly 1,800,000 distinct CDR3 sequences, 49% found once; its top ten account for less than 2.5%. The sample comprised blood. These receptors originate from a woman in her 40s in good health.

The chain uses TRBV21-1 and TRBJ2-7; the D call TRBD1 from the table was never checked on the DNA. TRBV21-1 is flagged as a pseudogene. The CDR3 has 14 amino acids. The CDR3 region is CASSNPGLPYEQYF. The CDR3, as DNA: TGTGCCAGCAGCAACCCAGGGCTCCCCTACGAGCAGTACTTC.

In its sample, this clonotype was seen a few times. The J gene is TRBJ2-4, the V gene TRBV7-9; 9 nucleotides agree with TRBD1. Looked up from germline, CDR1 is SEHNR and CDR2 is FQNEAQ (reference sequence). The trim removed 0 bases at V and 7 bases at J, leaving 1 base unmatched. This CDR3 spans 14 amino acids. The CDR3 region is CASSLAGQGNIQYF. The CDR3 DNA is TGTGCCAGCAGCTTAGCGGGACAGGGTAACATTCAGTACTTC.

This clonotype came up a few times. The chain recombines TRBV24-1 with TRBJ2-1; 7 nucleotides agree with TRBD1. The trim removed 3 bases at V and 4 bases at J, leaving 11 bases unmatched. The V gene's germline CDR1 is KGHDR and CDR2 SFDVKD. The CDR3 runs to 17 residues. DNA of the CDR3: TGTGCCACCAGTGATCCAAGGGACAGCCAGAATTACAATGAGCAGTTCTTC. Translated, it gives CATSDPRDSQNYNEQFF.

The V and J genes are TRBV6-5 and TRBJ1-6; D gene unclear. Trimming pared 4 bases from V and 0 bases from J, leaving 13 bases between. This CDR3 is 17 amino acids long. Germline CDR1 is MNHEY and CDR2 is SVGAGI. Here the CDR3 reads CASSFSVSSSYNSPLHF. CDR3 DNA sequence: TGTGCCAGCAGTTTCTCGGTGTCGAGCTCCTATAATTCACCCCTCCACTTT.

The CDR3 spells CASSFRQGQGYQPQHF. The CDR3 coding sequence is TGTGCCAGCAGTTTCAGACAAGGACAGGGCTATCAGCCCCAGCATTTT. J is TRBJ1-5 and V is TRBV27, with 8 bases that match TRBD1. The junction had 9 bases not matched to a gene; V was cut back by 3 bases and J by 5 bases. The CDR3 extends over 16 amino acids. Germline CDR1 MNHEY, CDR2 SMNVEV (reference sequence).

This chain uses TRBV5-1 with TRBJ2-5; 7 bases are a match to TRBD1. Germline values: CDR1 SGHRS, CDR2 YFSETQ. V lost 7 bases to trimming and J lost 11 bases; unmatched junction nucleotides: 8. The CDR3 runs to 11 residues. CDR3 amino acids: CASREQGQQYF. CDR3 coding DNA: TGCGCCAGCCGAGAGCAGGGACAGCAGTACTTC.

The CDR3 nucleotides read TGTGCCACGGTAGCGGGGGGGCCTTCCTACAATGAGCAGTACTTC. Residues: CATVAGGPSYNEQYF. The chain combines TRBV3-1 with TRBJ2-1, with TRBD2 matching over 11 bases. The closer fit of TRBJ2-7 to the DNA end suggests the J call may be wrong. The length of the CDR3 is 15 residues. CDR1 is LGHDT, CDR2 YNNKEL, per germline (reference sequence).

This clonotype was counted only a few times. The chain recombines TRBV6-6 with TRBJ2-5; 10 positions match TRBD1. The CDR3 totals 14 residues. CDR1 is MNHNY and CDR2 is SVGAGI in the germline V gene (reference sequence). V dropped 5 bases and J dropped 6; count of bases not matched to a gene: 6. The chain's CDR3 is CASSPGTGVKTQYF. CDR3 in DNA: TGTGCCAGCAGTCCTGGGACAGGGGTAAAGACCCAGTACTTC.

The chain joins TRBV6-1 to TRBJ2-7; 7 nucleotides agree with TRBD2. Germline V lookup: CDR1 MNHNS, CDR2 SASEGT. The V gene end was trimmed by 5 bases and the J gene end by 6 bases; junction bases not matched to a gene: 13. This CDR3 region has 15 residues. The CDR3 nucleotides are TGTGCCAGCAGTCCCGGGGGGACTGCAAATTTCGAGCAGTACTTC. Translating gives CASSPGGTANFEQYF.

V and J are TRBV20-1 and TRBJ2-5; D possibly corresponds to TRBD2 (6 bases). Germline-derived CDR1 and CDR2 are DFQATT and SNEGSKA (reference sequence). With 3 bases removed from V and 4 bases from J, the gap between germline ends came to 12 bases. This CDR3 is 13 amino acids long. In DNA form, the CDR3 reads TGCAGTGCTAGTAGTCAGGGAGGAGAGACCCAGTACTTC. Residues: CSASSQGGETQYF.

CDR3 protein: CSASTATREQYF. As DNA, the CDR3 is TGCAGTGCTAGTACGGCAACGCGGGAGCAGTACTTC. The rearrangement joins TRBV20-1 to TRBJ2-7; D is uncertain. The CDR3 sequence is 12 residues long. Germline V gene sequence: CDR1 DFQATT, CDR2 SNEGSKA (reference sequence). The V and J ends lost 3 bases and 7 bases respectively, with 13 bases between them.

The sample holds a few counts of this clonotype. This chain links TRBV29-1 with TRBJ2-4; D not resolved. The CDR3 covers 16 residues. V was trimmed by 4 bases and J by 0 bases, leaving 16 bases between them. The germline V gene encodes CDR1 SQVTM and CDR2 ANQGSEA. CDR3 nucleotides: TGCAGCGTTGCGGTTTCGGGCTCCTTAGCCAAAAACATTCAGTACTTC. Amino acids: CSVAVSGSLAKNIQYF.

As regards this clonotype: A junction end diverges from the germline sequence, so it may reflect a read error. The V call is TRBV29-1, the J call TRBJ1-1; the D is unclear. The CDR3 totals 12 residues. Germline CDR1 reads SQVTM; CDR2 reads ANQGSEA. For the CDR3, the DNA is TGCAGCGTTGCCGGGGAGAACACTGAAACTTTCTTT. Its protein is CSVAGENTETFF.

The chain recombines TRBV20-1 with TRBJ1-4; tentatively, D is TRBD1 (5 bases). The germline V gene encodes CDR1 DFQATT and CDR2 SNEGSKA (reference sequence). The CDR3 is made up of 15 amino acids. The V and J ends lost 1 base and 0 bases respectively, with 9 bases between them. CDR3 nucleotide sequence: TGCAGTGCTAGAGCGGGGGGAACAACTAATGAAAAACTGTTTTTT. Protein product: CSARAGGTTNEKLFF.

This clonotype has just a few counts. The V and J genes are TRBV27 and TRBJ1-2; 8 bases are shared with TRBD1. Trimming removed 6 bases from V and 0 bases from J; junction bases left unmatched: 6. Germline V gives CDR1 MNHEY, CDR2 SMNVEV (reference sequence). CDR3 size: 15 residues. For the CDR3, the DNA is TGTGCCAGCAGCCTGACAGGGGCTACTAACTATGGCTACACCTTC. Translated: CASSLTGATNYGYTF.

This clonotype was recorded at least ten times. V and J are TRBV29-1 and TRBJ2-5, with a tentative D call TRBD1 (6 bases). There are 12 residues in the CDR3. Germline CDR1 reads SQVTM; CDR2 reads ANQGSEA. V was clipped by 7 bases and J by 4 bases, with 13 bases between them. The CDR3 sequence: CSAIGQIETQYF. CDR3 bases: TGCAGCGCAATCGGACAGATAGAGACCCAGTACTTC. The full variable domain, completed using reference TRBV29-1 and TRBJ2-5, is SAVISQKPSRDICQRGTSLTIQCQVDSQVTMMFWYRQQPGQSLTLIATANQGSEATYESGFVIDKFPISRPNLTFSTLTVSNMSPEDSSIYLCSAIGQIETQYFGPGTRLLVL.